Each of the 6 T cell receptor beta chains below was sequenced from the same sample in a study of shared clonotypes between healthy human individuals. Only in-frame clones appear in the TCRdb table, and some are missing; sequencing was by immunoSEQ multiplex PCR. The sample has 850,000 to 1,100,000 clones, roughly 80% seen once. Sequenced: memory CD4+ T cells from PBMCs. Subset indicated: CD45RA-negative fraction. The receptors come from a man aged 18 to 30 in good health. Some clones in this sample may be carry-over from other donors' samples.

V and J are TRBV28 and TRBJ2-7; D remains ambiguous. This CDR3 contains 14 residues. V was shortened by 4 bases and J by 2 bases, with 12 bases between the two germline ends. In germline, CDR1 is MDHEN, CDR2 SYDVKM. CDR3 region: CASSYPRVPYEQYF. CDR3 sequence (DNA): TGTGCCAGCAGTTACCCCCGGGTCCCCTACGAGCAGTACTTC.

At least ten counts were recorded for this clone. This chain uses TRBV2 with TRBJ1-1, with D unclear. The CDR3 totals 13 residues. Per germline, CDR1 SNHLY and CDR2 FYNNEI. Trimming removed 7 bases at V and 5 bases at J, with 14 bases between. Here the CDR3 reads CASIREFATEAFF. As DNA, the CDR3 is TGTGCCAGCATTCGGGAATTTGCAACTGAAGCTTTCTTT.

On this clone itself: The same CDR3 is also encoded by other DNA sequences in this sample. This chain links TRBV20-1 with TRBJ1-1; no firm D call. CDR3 length: 8 residues. CDR1 and CDR2 (germline): DFQATT, SNEGSKA (reference sequence). The CDR3 DNA reads TGCAGCGCCAGGCGGGCTTTCTTT. It yields the protein CSARRAFF.

The chain links TRBV2 to TRBJ2-7, with 12 bases aligning to TRBD1. The CDR3 sequence is 13 residues long. The V and J ends lost 11 bases and 6 bases, in that order; junction bases with no gene match: 8. Germline-derived CDR1 and CDR2 are SNHLY and FYNNEI. The CDR3, as DNA: TGTGCCGGGGGACAGGGGGCGCATAGCGAGCAGTACTTC. Translated: CAGGQGAHSEQYF. Supplemented by reference TRBV2 and TRBJ2-7, the full variable domain reads EPEVTQTPSHQVTQMGQEVILRCVPISNHLYFYWYRQILGQKVEFLVSFYNNEISEKSEIFDDQFSVERPDGSNFTLKIRSTKLEDSAMYFCAGGQGAHSEQYFGPGTRLTVT.

The rearrangement joins TRBV30 to TRBJ2-4; 7 positions agree with TRBD2. Germline trimming cut 0 bases from V and 0 bases from J; bases unmatched to any gene: 11. The CDR3 has 18 residues. Germline V gene lookup returns CDR1 GTSNPN and CDR2 SVGIG (reference sequence). CDR3 in DNA: TGTGCCTGGAGTGTAGGCAGGCCAGCGGGGCTAGCCAAAAACATTCAGTACTTC. Translating gives CAWSVGRPAGLAKNIQYF.

The V gene is TRBV7-9, the J gene TRBJ2-7; D uncertain. Looked up from germline, CDR1 is SEHNR and CDR2 is FQNEAQ (reference sequence). The CDR3 totals 12 residues. The V and J ends lost 5 bases and 3 bases respectively, with 8 bases between them. As DNA, the CDR3 is TGTGCCAGCAGCCCCCCGGGCTACGAGCAGTACTTC. Amino acids: CASSPPGYEQYF.